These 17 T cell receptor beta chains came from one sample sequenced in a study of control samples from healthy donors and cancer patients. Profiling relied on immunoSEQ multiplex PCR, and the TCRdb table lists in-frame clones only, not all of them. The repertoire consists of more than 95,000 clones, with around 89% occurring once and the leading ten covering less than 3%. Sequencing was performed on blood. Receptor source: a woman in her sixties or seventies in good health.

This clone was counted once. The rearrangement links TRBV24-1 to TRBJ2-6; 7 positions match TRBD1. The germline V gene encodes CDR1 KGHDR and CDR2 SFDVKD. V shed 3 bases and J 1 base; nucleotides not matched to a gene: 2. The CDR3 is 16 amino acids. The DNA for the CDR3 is TGTGCCACCAGTGATCCAGGGGGATCTGGGGCCAACGTCCTGACTTTC. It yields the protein CATSDPGGSGANVLTF.

The CDR3 spells CASSSNDGGAMTDTQYF. In DNA form, the CDR3 reads TGCGCCAGCAGCTCAAATGACGGGGGGGCCATGACAGATACGCAGTATTTT. This chain links TRBV5-1 with TRBJ2-3; TRBD2 aligns across 8 bases. Per the germline V gene, CDR1 is SGHRS and CDR2 is YFSETQ. Losses at the gene ends were 3 bases for V and 3 bases for J; bases not matched to a gene: 12. There are 17 residues in the CDR3. The full variable domain, with the rest looked up from reference TRBV5-1 and TRBJ2-3, is KAGVTQTPRYLIKTRGQQVTLSCSPISGHRSVSWYQQTPGQGLQFLFEYFSETQRNKGNFPGRFSGRQFSNSRSEMNVSTLELGDSALYLCASSSNDGGAMTDTQYFGPGTRLTVL.

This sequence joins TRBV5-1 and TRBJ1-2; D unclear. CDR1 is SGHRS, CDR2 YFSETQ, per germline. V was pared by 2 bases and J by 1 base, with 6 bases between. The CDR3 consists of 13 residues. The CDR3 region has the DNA TGCGCCAGCAGCTTACGGCTTAACTATGGCTACACCTTC. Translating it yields CASSLRLNYGYTF.

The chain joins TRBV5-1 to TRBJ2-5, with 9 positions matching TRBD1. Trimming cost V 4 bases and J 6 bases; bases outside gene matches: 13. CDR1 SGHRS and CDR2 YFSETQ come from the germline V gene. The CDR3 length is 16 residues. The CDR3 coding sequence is TGCGCCAGCAGCCCAGATACAGGGACAGGGTACAAGACCCAGTACTTC. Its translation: CASSPDTGTGYKTQYF.

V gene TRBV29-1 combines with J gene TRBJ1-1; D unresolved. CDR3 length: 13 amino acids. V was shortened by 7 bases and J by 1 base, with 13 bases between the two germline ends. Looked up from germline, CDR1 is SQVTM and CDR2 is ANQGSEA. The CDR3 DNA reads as TGCAGCGCACCCTTGATGGGGAACACTGAAGCTTTCTTT. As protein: CSAPLMGNTEAFF.

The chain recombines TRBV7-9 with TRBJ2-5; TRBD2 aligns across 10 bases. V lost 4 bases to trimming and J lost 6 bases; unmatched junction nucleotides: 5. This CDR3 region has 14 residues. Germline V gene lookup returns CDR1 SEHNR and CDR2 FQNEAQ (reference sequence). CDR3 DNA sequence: TGTGCCAGCAGCTCAAGCGGGGGGGCGAAGACCCAGTACTTC. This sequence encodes CASSSSGGAKTQYF.

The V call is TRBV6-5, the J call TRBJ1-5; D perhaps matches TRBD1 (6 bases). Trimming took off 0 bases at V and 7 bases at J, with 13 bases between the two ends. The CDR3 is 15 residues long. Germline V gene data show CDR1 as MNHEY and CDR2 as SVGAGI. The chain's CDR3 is CASSYSPRGGQPQHF. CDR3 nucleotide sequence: TGTGCCAGCAGTTACTCGCCTAGGGGGGGGCAGCCCCAGCATTTT.

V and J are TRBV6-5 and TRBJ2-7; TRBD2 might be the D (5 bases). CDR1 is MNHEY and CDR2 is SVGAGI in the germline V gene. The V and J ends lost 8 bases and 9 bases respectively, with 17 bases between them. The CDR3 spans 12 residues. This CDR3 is CASSNGVSGQYF. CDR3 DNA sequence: TGTGCCAGCTCGAACGGGGTATCAGGGCAGTACTTC.

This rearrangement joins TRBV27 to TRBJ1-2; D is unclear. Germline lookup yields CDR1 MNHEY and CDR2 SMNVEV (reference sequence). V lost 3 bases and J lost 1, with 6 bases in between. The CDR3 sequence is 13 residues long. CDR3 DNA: TGTGCCAGCAGTTTTAGGTATAACTATGGCTACACCTTC. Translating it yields CASSFRYNYGYTF.

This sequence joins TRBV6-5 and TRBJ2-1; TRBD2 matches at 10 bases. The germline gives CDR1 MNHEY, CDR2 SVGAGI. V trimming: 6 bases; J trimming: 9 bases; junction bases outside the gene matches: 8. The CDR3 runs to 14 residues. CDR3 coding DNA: TGTGCCAGCAGATCAGCGGGGGGGCAGCGTGAGCAGTTCTTC. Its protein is CASRSAGGQREQFF.

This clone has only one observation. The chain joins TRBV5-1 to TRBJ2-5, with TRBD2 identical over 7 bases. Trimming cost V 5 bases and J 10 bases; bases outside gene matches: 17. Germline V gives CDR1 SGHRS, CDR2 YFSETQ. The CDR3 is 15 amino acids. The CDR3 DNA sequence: TGCGCCAGCAGGCCCTGGGCCAGCGGGGAGGGAGGCCAGTACTTC. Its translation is CASRPWASGEGGQYF.

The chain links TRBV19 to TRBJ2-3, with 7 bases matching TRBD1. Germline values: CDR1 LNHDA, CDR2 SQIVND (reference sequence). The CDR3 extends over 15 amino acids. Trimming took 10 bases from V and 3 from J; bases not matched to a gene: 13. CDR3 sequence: CATTWGQPGTDTQYF. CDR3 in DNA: TGTGCCACCACTTGGGGACAGCCCGGGACAGATACGCAGTATTTT.

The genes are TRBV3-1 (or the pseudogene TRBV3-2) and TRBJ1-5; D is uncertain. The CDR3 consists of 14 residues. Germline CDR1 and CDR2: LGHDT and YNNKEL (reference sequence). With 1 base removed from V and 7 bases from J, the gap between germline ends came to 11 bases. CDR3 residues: CASSQGLGGQPQHF. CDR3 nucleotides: TGTGCCAGCAGCCAAGGCCTAGGAGGGCAGCCCCAGCATTTT.

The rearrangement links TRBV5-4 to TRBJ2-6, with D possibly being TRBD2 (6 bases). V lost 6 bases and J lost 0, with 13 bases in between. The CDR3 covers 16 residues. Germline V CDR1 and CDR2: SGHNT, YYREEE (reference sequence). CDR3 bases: TGTGCCAGCACCTCGGGAGCGGTCTCTGGGGCCAACGTCCTGACTTTC. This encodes CASTSGAVSGANVLTF. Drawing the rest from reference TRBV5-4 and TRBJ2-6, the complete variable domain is ETGVTQSPTHLIKTRGQQVTLRCSSQSGHNTVSWYQQALGQGPQFIFQYYREEENGRGNFPPRFSGLQFPNYSSELNVNALELDDSALYLCASTSGAVSGANVLTFGAGSRLTVL.

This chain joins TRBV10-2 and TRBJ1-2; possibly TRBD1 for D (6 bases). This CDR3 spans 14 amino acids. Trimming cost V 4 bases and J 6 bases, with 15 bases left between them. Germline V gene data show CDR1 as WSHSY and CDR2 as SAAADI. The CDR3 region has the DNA TGCGCCAGCAGTGCGGGGACAACACTCAATGGCTACACCTTC. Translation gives CASSAGTTLNGYTF.

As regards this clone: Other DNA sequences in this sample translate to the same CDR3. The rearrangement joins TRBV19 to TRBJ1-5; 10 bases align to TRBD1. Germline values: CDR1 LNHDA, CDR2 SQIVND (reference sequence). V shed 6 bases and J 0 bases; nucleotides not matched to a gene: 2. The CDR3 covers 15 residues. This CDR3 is CASRDRGNSNQPQHF. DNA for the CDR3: TGTGCCAGTAGGGACAGGGGGAATAGCAATCAGCCCCAGCATTTT.

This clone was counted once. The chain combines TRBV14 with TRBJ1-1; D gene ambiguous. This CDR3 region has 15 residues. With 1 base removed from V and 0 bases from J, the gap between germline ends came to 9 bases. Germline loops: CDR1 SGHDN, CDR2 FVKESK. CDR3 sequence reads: CASSQGSRMNTEAFF. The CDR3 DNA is TGTGCCAGCAGCCAAGGGTCCCGGATGAACACTGAAGCTTTCTTT.